This TCR beta chain was identified in a study of T cells in Graves' hyperthyroidism and ophthalmopathy. CDR1 is DFQATT and CDR2 is SNEGSKA in the germline V gene (reference sequence). Trimming pared 6 bases from V and 1 base from J, leaving 15 bases between. The CDR3 runs 14 residues. This clonotype was observed at least ten times. Disease duration was under 3 months in the ophthalmopathy patients, who also had a Clinical Activity Score of at least 3 and a NOSPECS grade of at least 4. RNA transcripts provided the source from which TCR beta CDR3 regions were amplified. The HTBI primer set drove a first-round RT-PCR of the TCR CDR3. MiXCR, run by TCRdb on the multiplex PCR reads, gives a single entry per CDR3 protein. Found here are about 640,000 distinct CDR3 sequences, around 21% of them singletons; the top ten hold 30% to 40%.

The chain joins TRBV20-1 to TRBJ1-1, with a tentative D call TRBD1 (5 bases). Sequenced material: blood. The clonotype was recovered from a young man with Graves' ophthalmopathy. The CDR3 region is CSAPRQLGNTEAFF. CDR3 sequence (DNA): TGCAGTGCCCCCAGACAGCTCGGGAACACTGAAGCTTTCTTT.